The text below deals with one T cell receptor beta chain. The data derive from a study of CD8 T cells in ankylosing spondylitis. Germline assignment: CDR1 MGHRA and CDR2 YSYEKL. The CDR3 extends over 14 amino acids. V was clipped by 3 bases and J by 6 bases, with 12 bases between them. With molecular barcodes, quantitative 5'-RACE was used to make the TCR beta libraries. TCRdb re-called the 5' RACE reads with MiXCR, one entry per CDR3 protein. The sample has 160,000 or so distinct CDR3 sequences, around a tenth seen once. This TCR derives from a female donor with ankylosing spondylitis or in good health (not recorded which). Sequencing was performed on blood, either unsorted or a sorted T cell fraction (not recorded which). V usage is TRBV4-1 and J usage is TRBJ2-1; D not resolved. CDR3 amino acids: CASSQTEFPNEQFF. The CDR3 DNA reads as TGCGCCAGCAGCCAGACGGAGTTCCCCAATGAGCAGTTCTTC.